The following is a T cell receptor beta chain sequence with its context. This sample is drawn from a study of regulatory T cells in long-lasting Graves disease. HTBI primers from iRepertoire and Arm-PCR of CDR3 regions yielded the TCR beta libraries. MiXCR, applied by TCRdb to the multiplex PCR reads, yields one record per CDR3 protein. In the table there are approximately 390,000 distinct CDR3 sequences, about 17% of which are singletons. Described time point: newly diagnosed GD, antithyroid drugs for less than 3 months. RNA isolated from PBMCs was used to make the TCR library. These data also formed part of another study, on T cells in Graves' hyperthyroidism and ophthalmopathy. This second study notes: Criteria for exclusion of patients were uncontrolled infection, other autoimmune disease, pregnancy or lactation.

The origin of this receptor is a woman aged 18-29 years with Graves disease. Sequences were derived from peripheral blood mononuclear cells (PBMCs), sampled at new diagnosis, from a patient treated with antithyroid drugs.

CDR3 amino acids: CSVVGGKNQPQHF. CDR3 DNA: TGCAGCGTTGTTGGGGGGAAGAATCAGCCCCAGCATTTT. This rearrangement joins TRBV29-1 to TRBJ1-5, with a possible D match to TRBD1 (5 bases). The CDR3 sequence is 13 residues long. Trimming stripped 4 bases from V and 4 bases from J, with 11 bases between. From germline, CDR1 is SQVTM and CDR2 ANQGSEA.